This TCR beta chain was retrieved from a study of cytomegalovirus exposure and HLA in healthy donors. Overall study context: In an earlier analysis, approximately 120 million unique TCR beta sequences were found from approximately 170 million T cells.

The PCR employed 60 Vbeta primers together with 13 Jbeta primers. Generated by immunoSEQ multiplex PCR, the TCRdb table keeps only in-frame clones and is missing some. The sample lists 150,000 to 200,000 clones, about 80% seen once, with roughly 1.3% in the top ten. As regards this clone: Its antigen is not known.

Points from the study as a whole: Another analysis was done later, and it associated approximately 15,000 TCR beta sequences with HLA alleles at 0.05 false discovery rate. HLA-A and HLA-B allele assignments for most subjects were reportedly predicted accurately using TCR beta sequences. When a later analysis compared HLA-associated TCR beta chains with equally common others, the HLA-associated chains turned out to be more clonally expanded and to have lower generation probabilities.

Input material: PBMCs. The source is a woman aged 50 to 60 in good health and CMV-seronegative.

CDR3 protein: CASSLGTRKTGGRGGYTF. The CDR3 DNA sequence: TGTGCCAGCAGCTTGGGTACGAGAAAGACAGGGGGCAGGGGTGGCTACACCTTC. This sequence joins TRBV5-4 and TRBJ1-2, with 10 positions matching TRBD1. The CDR3 is 18 residues long. CDR1 and CDR2 from the germline V gene are SGHNT and YYREEE (reference sequence). Trimming removed 0 bases from V and 7 bases from J; junction bases left unmatched: 15.